This TCR beta chain appears in the sequencing data of a study of tumor-infiltrating lymphocytes in primary liver carcinoma. Looking at the study overall: The patients included men and women who were aged 30 to 69 years. Roughly 3.5 to 8 million productive TCRbeta reads came from each sample, comparable across tissue types.

Study-level points and caveats: Tumors had a top-250-clone fraction that was significantly higher than blood (p = 0.039).

Per germline, CDR1 DFQATT and CDR2 SNEGSKA (reference sequence). The CDR3 totals 11 residues. V was cut by 6 bases and J by 8 bases, with 14 bases left in between. Unsorted whole blood supplied the RNA, and germline DNA was extracted too. Concerning this clonotype itself: Its antigen remains unknown.

Reverse transcription of around 500 ng total RNA with a constant-region primer produced TCR beta cDNA. Employing slightly modified ARM-PCR, three nested multiplex PCR rounds were run, and these gave rise to the TCR beta libraries. Both of the initial two PCR rounds ran for roughly 10 cycles and employed TRBV1-TRBV30 forward primers alongside a C-beta reverse primer. MiXCR was run by TCRdb on the multiplex PCR reads, yielding one entry per CDR3 protein. Of fewer than 250,000 distinct CDR3 sequences in the sample, almost 65% are singletons; the top ten hold 6% to 8.5%. Sequenced sample: peripheral blood. The receptor was derived from an older woman with primary liver carcinoma and hepatitis B virus infection. The chain recombines TRBV20-1 with TRBJ2-7; D is uncertain. CDR3 DNA sequence: TGCAGTGCCGCCTTCTCTAGGAAGCAGTACTTC. Protein: CSAAFSRKQYF.